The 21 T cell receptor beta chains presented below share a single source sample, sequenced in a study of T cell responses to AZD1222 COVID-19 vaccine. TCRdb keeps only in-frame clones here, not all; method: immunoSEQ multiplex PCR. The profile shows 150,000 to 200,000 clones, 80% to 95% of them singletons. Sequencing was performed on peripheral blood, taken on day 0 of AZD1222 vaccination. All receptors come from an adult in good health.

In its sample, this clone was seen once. The CDR3 spells CASSVGTSAQETQYF. In nucleotides, the CDR3 is TGTGCCAGCAGCGTAGGGACTAGCGCCCAAGAGACCCAGTACTTC. V is TRBV9 and J is TRBJ2-5; 9 bases fit TRBD2. Germline V lookup: CDR1 SGDLS, CDR2 YYNGEE. V trimming: 0 bases; J trimming: 1 base; junction bases outside the gene matches: 1. The CDR3 is 15 residues long.

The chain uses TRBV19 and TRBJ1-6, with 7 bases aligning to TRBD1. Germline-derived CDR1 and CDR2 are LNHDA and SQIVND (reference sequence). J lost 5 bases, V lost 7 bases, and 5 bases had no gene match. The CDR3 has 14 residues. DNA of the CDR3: TGTGCCAGTAAAACCGGGACAGATAATTCACCCCTCCACTTT. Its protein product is CASKTGTDNSPLHF.

The CDR3 spells CASSLSGATGELFF. CDR3 in DNA: TGTGCCAGCAGCTTATCGGGGGCCACCGGGGAGCTGTTTTTT. V is TRBV7-3 and J is TRBJ2-2, with D perhaps assigned TRBD1 or TRBD2 (6 bases each). V was clipped by 2 bases and J by 4 bases, with 8 bases between them. CDR1 SGHTA and CDR2 FQGTGA come from the germline V gene. This CDR3 is built from 14 residues. The variable domain in full, completed from reference TRBV7-3 and TRBJ2-2, reads GAGVSQTPSNKVTEKGKYVELRCDPISGHTALYWYRQSLGQGPEFLIYFQGTGAADDSGLPNDRFFAVRPEGSVSTLKIQRTERGDSAVYLCASSLSGATGELFFGEGSRLTVL.

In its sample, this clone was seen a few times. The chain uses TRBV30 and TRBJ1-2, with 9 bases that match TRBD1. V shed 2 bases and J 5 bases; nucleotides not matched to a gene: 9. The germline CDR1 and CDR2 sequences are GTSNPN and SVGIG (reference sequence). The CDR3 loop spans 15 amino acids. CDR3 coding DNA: TGTGCCTGGAGTCTACCTGGACAGGGGAGGTATGGCTACACCTTC. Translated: CAWSLPGQGRYGYTF.

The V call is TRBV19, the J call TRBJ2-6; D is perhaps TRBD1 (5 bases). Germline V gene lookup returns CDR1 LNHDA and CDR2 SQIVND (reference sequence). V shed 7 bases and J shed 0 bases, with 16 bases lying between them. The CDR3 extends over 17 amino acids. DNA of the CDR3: TGTGCCAGTACCCCTCAGGGTCCCCCCTCTGGGGCCAACGTCCTGACTTTC. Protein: CASTPQGPPSGANVLTF.

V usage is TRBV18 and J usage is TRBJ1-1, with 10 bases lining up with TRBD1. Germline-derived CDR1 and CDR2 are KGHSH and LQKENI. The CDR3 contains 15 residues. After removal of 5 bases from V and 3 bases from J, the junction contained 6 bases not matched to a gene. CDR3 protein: CASSDRGRGHTEAFF. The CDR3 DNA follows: TGTGCCAGCTCAGACAGGGGGCGGGGACACACTGAAGCTTTCTTT.

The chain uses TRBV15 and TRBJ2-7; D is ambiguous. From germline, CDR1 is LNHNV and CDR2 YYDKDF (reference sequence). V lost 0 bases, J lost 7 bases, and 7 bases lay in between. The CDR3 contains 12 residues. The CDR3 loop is CATSRDSLEQYF. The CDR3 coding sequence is TGTGCCACCAGCAGAGATTCTCTTGAGCAGTACTTC.

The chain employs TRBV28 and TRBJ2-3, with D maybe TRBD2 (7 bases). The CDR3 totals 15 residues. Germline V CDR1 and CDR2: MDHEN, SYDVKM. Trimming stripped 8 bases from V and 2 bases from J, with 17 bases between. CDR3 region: CASSLGAGDTDTQYF. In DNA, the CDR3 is TGTGCCAGCTCATTGGGGGCGGGAGACACAGATACGCAGTATTTT.

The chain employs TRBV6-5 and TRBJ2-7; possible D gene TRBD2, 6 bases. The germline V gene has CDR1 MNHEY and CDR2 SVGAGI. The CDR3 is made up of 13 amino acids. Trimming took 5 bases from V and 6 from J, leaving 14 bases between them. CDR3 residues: CASSPGREIEQYF. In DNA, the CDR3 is TGTGCCAGCAGTCCTGGCCGGGAGATCGAGCAGTACTTC.

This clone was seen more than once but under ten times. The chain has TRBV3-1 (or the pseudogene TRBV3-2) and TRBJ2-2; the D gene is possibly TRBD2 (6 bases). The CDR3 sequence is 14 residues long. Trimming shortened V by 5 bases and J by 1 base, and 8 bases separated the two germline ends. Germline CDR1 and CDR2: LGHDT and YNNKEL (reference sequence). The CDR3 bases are TGTGCCAGCAGCGGGGGACTGAACACCGGGGAGCTGTTTTTT. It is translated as CASSGGLNTGELFF.

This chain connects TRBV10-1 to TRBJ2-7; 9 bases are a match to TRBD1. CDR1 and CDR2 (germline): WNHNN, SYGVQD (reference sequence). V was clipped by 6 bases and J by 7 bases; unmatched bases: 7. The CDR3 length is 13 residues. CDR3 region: CASSPGTGREQYF. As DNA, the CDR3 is TGCGCCAGCAGCCCTGGGACAGGGAGGGAGCAGTACTTC.

CDR3 sequence: CASSYGGAALPLHF. In nucleotides, the CDR3 is TGTGCCAGCAGTTATGGAGGGGCCGCATTACCCCTCCACTTT. The chain has TRBV6-5 and TRBJ1-6, with a weak D call TRBD1 (5 bases). This CDR3 contains 14 residues. The V end lost 3 bases, the J end lost 12 bases, and 15 bases lay between the germline ends. The germline CDR1 and CDR2 sequences are MNHEY and SVGAGI.

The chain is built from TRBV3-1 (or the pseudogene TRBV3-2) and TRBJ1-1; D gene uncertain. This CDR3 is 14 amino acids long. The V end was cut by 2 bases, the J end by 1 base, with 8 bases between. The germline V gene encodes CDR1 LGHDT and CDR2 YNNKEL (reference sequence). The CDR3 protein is CASSQQETNTEAFF. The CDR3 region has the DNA TGTGCCAGCAGCCAACAGGAGACGAACACTGAAGCTTTCTTT.

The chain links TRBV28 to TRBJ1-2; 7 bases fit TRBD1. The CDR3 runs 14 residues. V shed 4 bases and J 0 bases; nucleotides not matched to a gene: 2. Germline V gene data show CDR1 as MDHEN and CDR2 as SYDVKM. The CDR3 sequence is CASSSGGANYGYTF. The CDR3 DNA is TGTGCCAGCAGTTCAGGGGGAGCTAACTATGGCTACACCTTC.

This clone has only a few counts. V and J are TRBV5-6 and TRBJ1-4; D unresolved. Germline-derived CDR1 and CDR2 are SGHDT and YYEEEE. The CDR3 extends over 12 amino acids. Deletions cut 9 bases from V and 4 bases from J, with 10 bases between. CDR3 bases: TGTGCCACCTCGCGGGTTAATGAAAAACTGTTTTTT. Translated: CATSRVNEKLFF.

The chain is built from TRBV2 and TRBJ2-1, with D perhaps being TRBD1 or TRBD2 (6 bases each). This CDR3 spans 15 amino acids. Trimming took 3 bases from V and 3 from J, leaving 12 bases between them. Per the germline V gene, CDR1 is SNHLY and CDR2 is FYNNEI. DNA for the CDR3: TGTGCCAGCAGTGATCTGGAGGGGGACTACAATGAGCAGTTCTTC. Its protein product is CASSDLEGDYNEQFF. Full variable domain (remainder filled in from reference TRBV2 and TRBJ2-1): EPEVTQTPSHQVTQMGQEVILRCVPISNHLYFYWYRQILGQKVEFLVSFYNNEISEKSEIFDDQFSVERPDGSNFTLKIRSTKLEDSAMYFCASSDLEGDYNEQFFGPGTRLTVL.

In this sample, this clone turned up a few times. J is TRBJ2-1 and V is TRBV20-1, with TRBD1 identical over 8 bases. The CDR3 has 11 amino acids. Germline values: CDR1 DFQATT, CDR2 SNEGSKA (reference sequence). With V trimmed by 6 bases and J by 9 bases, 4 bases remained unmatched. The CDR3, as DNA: TGCAGTGCGAGGACAGGGACTGAGCAGTTCTTC. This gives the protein CSARTGTEQFF.

CDR3 sequence (DNA): TGTGCCAGCAGCTTCCGAGGACAGGGTCGGAACGAGCAGTACTTC. Amino acid sequence: CASSFRGQGRNEQYF. The V call is TRBV11-2, the J call TRBJ2-7; 8 positions match TRBD1. This CDR3 contains 15 residues. The V gene end was trimmed by 3 bases and the J gene end by 5 bases; junction bases not matched to a gene: 9. Per the germline V gene, CDR1 is SGHAT and CDR2 is FQNNGV.

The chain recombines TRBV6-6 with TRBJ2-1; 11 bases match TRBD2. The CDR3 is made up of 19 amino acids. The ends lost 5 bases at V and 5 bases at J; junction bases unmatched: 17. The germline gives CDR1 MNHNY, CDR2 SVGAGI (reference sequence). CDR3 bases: TGTGCCAGCAGTCCACTCAGCCCACTACTAGCGGGAGTTAACAATGAGCAGTTCTTC. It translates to CASSPLSPLLAGVNNEQFF.

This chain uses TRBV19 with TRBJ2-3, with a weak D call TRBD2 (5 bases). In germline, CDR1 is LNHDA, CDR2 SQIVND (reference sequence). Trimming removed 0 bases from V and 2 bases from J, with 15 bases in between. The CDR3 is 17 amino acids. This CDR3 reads CASSIEEGGEFTDTQYF. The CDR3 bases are TGTGCCAGTAGTATAGAAGAGGGCGGAGAGTTCACAGATACGCAGTATTTT.

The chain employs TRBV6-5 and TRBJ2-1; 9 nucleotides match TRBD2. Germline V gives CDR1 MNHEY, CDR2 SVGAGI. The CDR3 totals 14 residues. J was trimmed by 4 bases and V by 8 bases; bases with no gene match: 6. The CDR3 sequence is CASLPGLAYNEQFF. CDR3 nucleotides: TGTGCCAGCCTTCCGGGACTAGCTTACAATGAGCAGTTCTTC.